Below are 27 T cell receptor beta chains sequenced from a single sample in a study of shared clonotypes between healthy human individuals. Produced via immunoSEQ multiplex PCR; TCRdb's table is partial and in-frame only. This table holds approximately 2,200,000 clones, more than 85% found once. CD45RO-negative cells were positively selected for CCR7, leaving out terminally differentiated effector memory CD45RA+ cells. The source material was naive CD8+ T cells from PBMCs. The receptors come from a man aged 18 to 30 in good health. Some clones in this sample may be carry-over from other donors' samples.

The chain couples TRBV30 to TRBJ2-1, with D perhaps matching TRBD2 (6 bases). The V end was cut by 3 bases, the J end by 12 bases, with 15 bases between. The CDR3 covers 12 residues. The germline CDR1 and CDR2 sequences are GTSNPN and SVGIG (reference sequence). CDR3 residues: CAWSLLAPGQFF. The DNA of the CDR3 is TGTGCCTGGAGCCTACTAGCCCCCGGGCAGTTCTTC.

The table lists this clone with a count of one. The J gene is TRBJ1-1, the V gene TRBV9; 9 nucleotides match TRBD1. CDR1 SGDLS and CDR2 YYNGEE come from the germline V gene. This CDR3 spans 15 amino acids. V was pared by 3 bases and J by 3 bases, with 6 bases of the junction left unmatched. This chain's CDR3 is CASSGQGDWDTEAFF. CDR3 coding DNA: TGTGCCAGCAGCGGACAGGGGGATTGGGACACTGAAGCTTTCTTT. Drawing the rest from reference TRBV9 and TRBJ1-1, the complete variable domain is DSGVTQTPKHLITATGQRVTLRCSPRSGDLSVYWYQQSLDQGLQFLIQYYNGEERAKGNILERFSAQQFPDLHSELNLSSLELGDSALYFCASSGQGDWDTEAFFGQGTRLTVV.

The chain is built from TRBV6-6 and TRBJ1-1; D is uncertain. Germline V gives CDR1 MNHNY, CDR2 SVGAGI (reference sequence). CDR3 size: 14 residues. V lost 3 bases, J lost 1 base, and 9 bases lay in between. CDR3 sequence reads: CASSYPRENTEAFF. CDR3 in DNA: TGTGCCAGCAGTTATCCCAGAGAGAACACTGAAGCTTTCTTT.

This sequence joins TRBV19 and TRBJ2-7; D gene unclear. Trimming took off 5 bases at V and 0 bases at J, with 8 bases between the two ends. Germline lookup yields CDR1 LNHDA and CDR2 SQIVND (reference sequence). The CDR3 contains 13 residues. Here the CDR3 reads CASSWEHSYEQYF. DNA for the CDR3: TGTGCCAGTAGTTGGGAACACTCCTACGAGCAGTACTTC.

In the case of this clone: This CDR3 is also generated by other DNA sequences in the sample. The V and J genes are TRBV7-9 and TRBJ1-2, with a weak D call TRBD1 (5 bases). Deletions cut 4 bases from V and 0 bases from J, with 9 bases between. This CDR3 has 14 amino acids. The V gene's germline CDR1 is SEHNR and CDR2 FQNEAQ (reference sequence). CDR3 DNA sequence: TGTGCCAGCAGCTCAGGGCAAGCTAACTATGGCTACACCTTC. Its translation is CASSSGQANYGYTF.

The CDR3 DNA follows: TGTGCCAGCAGTTTATCTTGGGAGCCACAGGAGCAGTACTTC. It yields the protein CASSLSWEPQEQYF. The V and J genes are TRBV27 and TRBJ2-7; tentatively, D is TRBD2 (5 bases). Germline V lookup: CDR1 MNHEY, CDR2 SMNVEV (reference sequence). Between the trimmed V and J ends, which lost 0 bases and 7 bases, there was a span of 13 bases. The CDR3 consists of 14 residues.

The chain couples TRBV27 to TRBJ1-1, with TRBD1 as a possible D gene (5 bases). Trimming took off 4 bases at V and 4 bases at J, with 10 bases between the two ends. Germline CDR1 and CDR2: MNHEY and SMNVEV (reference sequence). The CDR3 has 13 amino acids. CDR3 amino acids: CASSYGAATEAFF. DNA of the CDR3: TGTGCCAGCAGTTACGGGGCGGCCACTGAAGCTTTCTTT.

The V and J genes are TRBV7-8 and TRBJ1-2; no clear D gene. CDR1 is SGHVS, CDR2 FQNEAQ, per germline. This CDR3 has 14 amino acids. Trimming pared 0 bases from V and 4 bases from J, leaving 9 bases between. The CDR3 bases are TGTGCCAGCAGCTTAGCCCGGGCTTCCTATGGCTACACCTTC. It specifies CASSLARASYGYTF.

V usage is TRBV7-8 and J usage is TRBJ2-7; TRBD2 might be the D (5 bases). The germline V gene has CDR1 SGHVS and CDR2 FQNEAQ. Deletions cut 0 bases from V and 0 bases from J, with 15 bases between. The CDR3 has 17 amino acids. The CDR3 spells CASSLAAGRGGSYEQYF. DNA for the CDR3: TGTGCCAGCAGCTTAGCGGCAGGCCGGGGTGGCTCCTACGAGCAGTACTTC.

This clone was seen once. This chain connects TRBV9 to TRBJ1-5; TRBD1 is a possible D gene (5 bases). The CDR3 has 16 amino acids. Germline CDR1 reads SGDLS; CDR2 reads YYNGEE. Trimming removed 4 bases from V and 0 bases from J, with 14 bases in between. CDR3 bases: TGTGCCAGCAGCCCCAGGCAGGGCGGTAGCAATCAGCCCCAGCATTTT. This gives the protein CASSPRQGGSNQPQHF. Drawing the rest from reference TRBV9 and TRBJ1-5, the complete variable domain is DSGVTQTPKHLITATGQRVTLRCSPRSGDLSVYWYQQSLDQGLQFLIQYYNGEERAKGNILERFSAQQFPDLHSELNLSSLELGDSALYFCASSPRQGGSNQPQHFGDGTRLSIL.

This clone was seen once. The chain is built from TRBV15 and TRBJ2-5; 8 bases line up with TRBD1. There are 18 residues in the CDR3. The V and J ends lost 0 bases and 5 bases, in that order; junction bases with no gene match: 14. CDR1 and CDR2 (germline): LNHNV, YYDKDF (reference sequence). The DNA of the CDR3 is TGTGCCACCAGCAGAGATCTCCAGGGGGCGAGGCGGTTGGAGACCCAGTACTTC. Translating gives CATSRDLQGARRLETQYF.

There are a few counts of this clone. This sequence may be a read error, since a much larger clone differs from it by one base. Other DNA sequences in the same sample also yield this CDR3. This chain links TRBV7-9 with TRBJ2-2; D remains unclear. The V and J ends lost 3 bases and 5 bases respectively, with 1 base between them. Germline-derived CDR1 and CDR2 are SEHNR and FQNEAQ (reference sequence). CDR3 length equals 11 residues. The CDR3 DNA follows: TGTGCCAGCAGCTTGACCGGGGAGCTGTTTTTT. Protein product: CASSLTGELFF.

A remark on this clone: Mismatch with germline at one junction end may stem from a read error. Written as DNA, the CDR3 is TGTGCCAGCACCCCGGGTGGCTCCCACGAGCAGTACTTC. Protein sequence: CASTPGGSHEQYF. The V gene is TRBV11-2, the J gene TRBJ2-7; D is unclear. The germline V gene has CDR1 SGHAT and CDR2 FQNNGV. The CDR3 has 13 amino acids.

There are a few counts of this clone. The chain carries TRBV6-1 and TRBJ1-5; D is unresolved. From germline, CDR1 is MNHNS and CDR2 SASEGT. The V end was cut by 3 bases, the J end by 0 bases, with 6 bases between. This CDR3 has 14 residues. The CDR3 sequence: CASSDWRSNQPQHF. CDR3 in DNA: TGTGCCAGCAGTGATTGGCGTAGCAATCAGCCCCAGCATTTT.

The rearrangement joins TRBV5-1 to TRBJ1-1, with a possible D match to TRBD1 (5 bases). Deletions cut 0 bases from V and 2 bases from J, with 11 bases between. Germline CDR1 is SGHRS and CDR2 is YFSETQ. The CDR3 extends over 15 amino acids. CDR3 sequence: CASSLVWQGNTEAFF. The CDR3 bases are TGCGCCAGCAGCTTGGTGTGGCAGGGAAACACTGAAGCTTTCTTT.

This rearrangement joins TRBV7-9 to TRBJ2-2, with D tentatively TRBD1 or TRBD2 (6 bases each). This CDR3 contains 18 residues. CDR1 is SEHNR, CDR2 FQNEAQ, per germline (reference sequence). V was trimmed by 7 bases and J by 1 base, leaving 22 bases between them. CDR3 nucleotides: TGTGCCAGCACCCACGGACCGGGGGCCAGTGGGAACACCGGGGAGCTGTTTTTT. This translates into CASTHGPGASGNTGELFF.

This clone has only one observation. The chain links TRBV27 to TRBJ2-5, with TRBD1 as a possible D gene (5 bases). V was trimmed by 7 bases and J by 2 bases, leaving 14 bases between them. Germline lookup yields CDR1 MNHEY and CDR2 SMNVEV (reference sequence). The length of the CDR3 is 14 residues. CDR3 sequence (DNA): TGTGCCAGCAATAAGAGAGCAGGGCAAGAGACCCAGTACTTC. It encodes CASNKRAGQETQYF.

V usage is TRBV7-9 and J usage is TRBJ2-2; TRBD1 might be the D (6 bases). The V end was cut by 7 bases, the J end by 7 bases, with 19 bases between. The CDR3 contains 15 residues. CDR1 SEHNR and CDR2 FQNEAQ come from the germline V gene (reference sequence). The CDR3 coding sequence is TGTGCCAGCACCCAGACTCGACAGGATCACGGGGAGCTGTTTTTT. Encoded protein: CASTQTRQDHGELFF.

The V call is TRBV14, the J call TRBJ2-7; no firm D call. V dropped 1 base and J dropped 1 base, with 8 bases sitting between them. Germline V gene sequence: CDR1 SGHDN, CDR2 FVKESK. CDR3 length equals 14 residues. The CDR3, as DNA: TGTGCCAGCAGCCAAGTTGTGGGTTCCTACGAGCAGTACTTC. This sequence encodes CASSQVVGSYEQYF.

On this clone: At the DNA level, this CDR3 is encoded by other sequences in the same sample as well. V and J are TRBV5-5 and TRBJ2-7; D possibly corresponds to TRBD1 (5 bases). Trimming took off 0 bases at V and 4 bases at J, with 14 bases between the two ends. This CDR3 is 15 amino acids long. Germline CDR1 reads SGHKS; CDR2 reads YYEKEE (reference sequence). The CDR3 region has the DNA TGTGCCAGCAGCTTGGGGCAGGGTGCTTTGTACGAGCAGTACTTC. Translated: CASSLGQGALYEQYF. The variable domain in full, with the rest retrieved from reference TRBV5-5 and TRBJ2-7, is DAGVTQSPTHLIKTRGQQVTLRCSPISGHKSVSWYQQVLGQGPQFIFQYYEKEERGRGNFPDRFSARQFPNYSSELNVNALLLGDSALYLCASSLGQGALYEQYFGPGTRLTVT.

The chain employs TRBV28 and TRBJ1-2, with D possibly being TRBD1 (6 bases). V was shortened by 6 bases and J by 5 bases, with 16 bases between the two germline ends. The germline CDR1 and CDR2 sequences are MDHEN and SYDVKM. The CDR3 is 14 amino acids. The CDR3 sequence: CASSTSQGRYGYTF. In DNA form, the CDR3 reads TGTGCCAGCAGCACGTCTCAGGGGAGATATGGCTACACCTTC.

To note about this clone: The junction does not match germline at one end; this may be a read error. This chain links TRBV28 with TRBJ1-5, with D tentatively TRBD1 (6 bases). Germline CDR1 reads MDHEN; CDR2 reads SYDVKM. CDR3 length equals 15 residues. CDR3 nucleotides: TGTGCCTGCAGTTTACAGGACAGTTACAATCAGCCCCAGCATTTT. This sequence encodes CACSLQDSYNQPQHF.

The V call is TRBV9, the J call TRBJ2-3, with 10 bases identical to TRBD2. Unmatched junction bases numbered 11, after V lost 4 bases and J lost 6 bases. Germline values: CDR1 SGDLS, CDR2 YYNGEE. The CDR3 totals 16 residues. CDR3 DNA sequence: TGTGCCAGCAGCAGCGGGAGGGCCTTGTCAGGCGATACGCAGTATTTT. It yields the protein CASSSGRALSGDTQYF. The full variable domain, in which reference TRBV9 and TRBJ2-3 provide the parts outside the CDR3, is DSGVTQTPKHLITATGQRVTLRCSPRSGDLSVYWYQQSLDQGLQFLIQYYNGEERAKGNILERFSAQQFPDLHSELNLSSLELGDSALYFCASSSGRALSGDTQYFGPGTRLTVL.

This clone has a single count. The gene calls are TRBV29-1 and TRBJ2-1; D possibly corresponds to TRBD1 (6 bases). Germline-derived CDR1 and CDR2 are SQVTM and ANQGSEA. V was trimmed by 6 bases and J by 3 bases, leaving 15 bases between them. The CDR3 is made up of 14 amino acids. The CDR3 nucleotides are TGCAGCGTGCACAGGGTAGGGGGCTACAATGAGCAGTTCTTC. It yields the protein CSVHRVGGYNEQFF.

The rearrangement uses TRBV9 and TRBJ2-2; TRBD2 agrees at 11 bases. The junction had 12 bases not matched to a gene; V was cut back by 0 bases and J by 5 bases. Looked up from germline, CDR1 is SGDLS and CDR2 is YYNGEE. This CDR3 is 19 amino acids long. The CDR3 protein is CASSVGGTSGSILTGELFF. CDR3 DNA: TGTGCCAGCAGCGTAGGAGGAACTAGCGGGAGCATTTTAACCGGGGAGCTGTTTTTT.

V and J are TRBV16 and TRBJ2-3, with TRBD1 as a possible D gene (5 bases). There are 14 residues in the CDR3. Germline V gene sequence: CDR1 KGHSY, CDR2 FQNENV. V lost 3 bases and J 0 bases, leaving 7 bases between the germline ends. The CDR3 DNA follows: TGTGCCAGCAGCCAGAACAGGAGCACAGATACGCAGTATTTT. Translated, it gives CASSQNRSTDTQYF.

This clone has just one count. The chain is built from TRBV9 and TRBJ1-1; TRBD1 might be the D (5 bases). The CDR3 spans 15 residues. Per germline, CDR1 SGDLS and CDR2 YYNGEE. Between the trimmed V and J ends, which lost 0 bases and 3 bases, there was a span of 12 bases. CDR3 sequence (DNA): TGTGCCAGCAGCGTAGGGGCAGGGACGGACACTGAAGCTTTCTTT. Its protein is CASSVGAGTDTEAFF.